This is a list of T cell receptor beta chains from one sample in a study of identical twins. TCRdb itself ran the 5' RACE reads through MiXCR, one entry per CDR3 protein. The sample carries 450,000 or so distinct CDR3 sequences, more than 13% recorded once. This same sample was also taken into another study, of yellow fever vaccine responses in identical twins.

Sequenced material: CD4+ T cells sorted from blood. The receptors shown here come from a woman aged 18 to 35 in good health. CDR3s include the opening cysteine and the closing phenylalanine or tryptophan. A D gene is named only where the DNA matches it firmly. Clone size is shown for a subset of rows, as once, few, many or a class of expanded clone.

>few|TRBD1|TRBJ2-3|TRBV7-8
TGTGCCAGCAGCTTAGTCGGGGCAGGGGGCAATACGCAGTATTTT
CASSLVGAGGNTQYF
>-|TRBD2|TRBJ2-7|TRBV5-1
TGCGCCAGCAGCCCTAGCGGGAGCGAAGTCTACGAGCAGTACTTC
CASSPSGSEVYEQYF
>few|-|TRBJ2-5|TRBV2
TGTGCCAGCAGCGATGACACCCAAGAGACCCAGTACTTC
CASSDDTQETQYF
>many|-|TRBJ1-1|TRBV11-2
TGTGCCAGCAGCCGGGTCGGGACTGAAGCTTTCTTT
CASSRVGTEAFF
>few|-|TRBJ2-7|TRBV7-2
TGTGCCAGCAGCTTAGAGGACAGTTACGAGCAGTACTTC
CASSLEDSYEQYF
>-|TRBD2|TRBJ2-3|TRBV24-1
TGTGCCACCAGTGATTTGTCTAGCGGGGGGGCCGCAGATACGCAGTATTTT
CATSDLSSGGAADTQYF
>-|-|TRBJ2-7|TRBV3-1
TGTGCCAGCAGCCAGTGGACAGACTACGAGCAGTACTTC
CASSQWTDYEQYF
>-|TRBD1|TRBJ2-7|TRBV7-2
TGTGCCAGCAGCCCCCCGGGGACAGCCCTTTACGAGCAGTACTTC
CASSPPGTALYEQYF
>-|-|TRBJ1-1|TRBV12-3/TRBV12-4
TGTGCCAGCAGTTTATCGGTGGGTGCTGAAGCTTTCTTT
CASSLSVGAEAFF
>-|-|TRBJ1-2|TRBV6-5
TGTGCCAGCAGCTCCTCCCTTGGGGGGATACGGGGCTACACCTTC
CASSSSLGGIRGYTF
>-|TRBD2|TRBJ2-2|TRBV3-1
TGTGCCAGCAGCCAAGCCGGACTAGCGGGCACCGGGGAGCTGTTTTTT
CASSQAGLAGTGELFF
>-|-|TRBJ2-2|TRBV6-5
TGTGCCAGCAGTTACCAGAGCACCGGGGAGCTGTTTTTT
CASSYQSTGELFF
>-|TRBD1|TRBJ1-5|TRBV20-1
TGCAGTGCGACGACAGGGGTGAGTCAGCCCCAGCATTTT
CSATTGVSQPQHF
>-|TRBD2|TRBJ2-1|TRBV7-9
TGTGCCAGCAGCTTAAAAATTGGGACTAGTCGGGTTGAGCAGTTCTTC
CASSLKIGTSRVEQFF
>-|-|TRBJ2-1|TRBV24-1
TGTGCCACCAGTGATCCCTCCTCAGCCTCATCCAATGAGCAGTTCTTC
CATSDPSSASSNEQFF
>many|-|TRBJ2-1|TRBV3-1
TGTGCCAGCAGAGGGTTGAATGAGCAGTTCTTC
CASRGLNEQFF
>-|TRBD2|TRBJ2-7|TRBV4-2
TGTGCCAGCAGCCAGGGGGGGACGGCTAACGAGCAGTACTTC
CASSQGGTANEQYF
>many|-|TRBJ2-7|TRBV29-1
TGCAGCGTTGAAGATACAACCTACGAGCAGTACTTC
CSVEDTTYEQYF
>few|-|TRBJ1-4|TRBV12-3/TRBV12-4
TGTGCCAGCAGGGTACACAGGGCCCCCAATGAAAAACTGTTTTTT
CASRVHRAPNEKLFF
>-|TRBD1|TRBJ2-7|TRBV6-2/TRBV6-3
TGTGCCAGCAGTTACTGGACAGGGGAGTACGAGCAGTACTTC
CASSYWTGEYEQYF
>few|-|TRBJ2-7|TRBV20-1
TGCAGTGCTAGAGTACCGGGACAAGGATCCTACGAGCAGTACTTC
CSARVPGQGSYEQYF
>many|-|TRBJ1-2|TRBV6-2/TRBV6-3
TGTGCCAGCAGTTACGGCAGCTATGGCTACACCTTC
CASSYGSYGYTF
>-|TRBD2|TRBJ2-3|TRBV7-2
TGTGCCAGCAGCGAGGGACGAGCGGGAGCAACAGATACGCAGTATTTT
CASSEGRAGATDTQYF
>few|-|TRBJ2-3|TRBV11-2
TGTGCCAGCAGCTTAGAAGCTGTGGGCAGGCGAACAGGTGATACGCAGTATTTT
CASSLEAVGRRTGDTQYF
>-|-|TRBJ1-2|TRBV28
TGTGCCAGCAGTTTAGGAGGGCCGCGGGGCTACACCTTC
CASSLGGPRGYTF
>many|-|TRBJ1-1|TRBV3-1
TGTGCCAGCAGCCTACTGGAGAACACTGAAGCTTTCTTT
CASSLLENTEAFF
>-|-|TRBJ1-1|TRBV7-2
TGTGCCAGCAGCCCCCAATTTTCGCAGAACACTGAAGCTTTCTTT
CASSPQFSQNTEAFF
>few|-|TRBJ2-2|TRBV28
TGTGCCAGCAGTCCCCTCCGTGGACAGTACACCGGGGAGCTGTTTTTT
CASSPLRGQYTGELFF
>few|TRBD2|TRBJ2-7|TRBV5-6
TGTGCCAGCAGCTATCGTGTAGCGGGAAGTTACGAGCAGTACTTC
CASSYRVAGSYEQYF
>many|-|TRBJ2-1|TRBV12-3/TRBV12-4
TGTGCCAGCAGTTTTTCCGAGCAGTTCTTC
CASSFSEQFF
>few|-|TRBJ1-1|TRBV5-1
TGCGCCAGCAGCTTGGGACAGCAGAACACTGAAGCTTTCTTT
CASSLGQQNTEAFF
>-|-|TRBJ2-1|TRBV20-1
TGCAGTGCTAGAGATCGTATGTCCCTAAGGGAGCAGTTCTTC
CSARDRMSLREQFF
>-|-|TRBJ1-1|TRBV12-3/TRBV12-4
TGTGCCAGCAGTTGGGAGAGCACTGAAGCTTTCTTT
CASSWESTEAFF
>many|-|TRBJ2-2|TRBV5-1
TGCGCCAGCAGCTTGATTAAAGGGGACACCGGGGAGCTGTTTTTT
CASSLIKGDTGELFF
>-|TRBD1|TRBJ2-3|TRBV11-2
TGTGCCAGCAGCCTCGGACAGGGTGGAGATACGCAGTATTTT
CASSLGQGGDTQYF
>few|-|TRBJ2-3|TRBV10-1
TGCGCGACCGGATACGAAGATACGCAGTATTTT
CATGYEDTQYF
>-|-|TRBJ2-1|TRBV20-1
TGCAGTGCTAGGGTCAGTCCTACCTACAATGAGCAGTTCTTC
CSARVSPTYNEQFF
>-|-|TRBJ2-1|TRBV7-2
TGTGCCAGCAGCTATGCGGGCTTGAATGAGCAGTTCTTC
CASSYAGLNEQFF
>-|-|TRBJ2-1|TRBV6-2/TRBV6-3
TGTGCCAGCAGTTATAGATCCGCCTCCTACAATGAGCAGTTCTTC
CASSYRSASYNEQFF